The 2 T cell receptor beta chains reported below all come from one sample, sequenced in a study of T cells in Graves' hyperthyroidism and ophthalmopathy (dated by TCRdb to the late 2010s). The library was built by means of multiplex PCR. Sequencing was carried out with an Illumina HiSeq 2000. The TCR beta CDR3 regions were amplified from RNA transcripts. The TCR CDR3 was subjected to a first round of RT-PCR using the HTBI primer set and the Qiagen OneStep RT-PCR kit. TCRdb reanalyzed the raw reads on its own, using fastp at Q25 for trimming and MiXCR for clone calling, and kept in-frame beta chains. Rows merge per CDR3 protein into single entries with the most common DNA and genes. For this sample the table gives about 760,000 distinct CDR3 sequences, of which about a third were detected only once. The ten most abundant clones make up less than 40% of the sample. Sequencing was done on a sample of blood. These receptors came from a woman in her thirties or forties with Graves' hyperthyroidism.

This clonotype occurred many times. The chain combines TRBV9 with TRBJ1-2; D is ambiguous. V was trimmed by 4 bases and J by 9 bases, leaving 13 bases between them. CDR1 and CDR2 (germline): SGDLS, YYNGEE. This CDR3 is 12 amino acids long. For the CDR3, the DNA is TGTGCCAGCAGCTCGGAATCCTCTCGCTACACCTTC. Its protein is CASSSESSRYTF.

This clonotype was detected a few times. This chain joins TRBV20-1 and TRBJ1-2, with unresolved D. The germline V gene has CDR1 DFQATT and CDR2 SNEGSKA (reference sequence). The CDR3 is 12 residues long. The CDR3 region has the DNA TGCATTTCCCGCTCCGCTGACTATGGCTACACCTTC. Translation gives CISRSADYGYTF.